These 8 T cell receptor beta chains share one sample of origin, sequenced in a study of blood T cell repertoires in COVID-19. The data were produced by immunoSEQ multiplex PCR, yet TCRdb's version contains in-frame clones alone and is incomplete. The sample consists of approximately 190,000 clones, 75% to 95% of them appearing once. Sequenced: peripheral blood. The receptors derive from a man aged 45-65 years with acute or convalescent COVID-19.

V and J are TRBV30 and TRBJ1-5, with D perhaps matching TRBD1 (5 bases). CDR3 size: 12 residues. The germline gives CDR1 GTSNPN, CDR2 SVGIG (reference sequence). V dropped 7 bases and J dropped 6 bases, with 13 bases sitting between them. CDR3 amino acids: CASGRGGQPQHF. The DNA of the CDR3 is TGTGCCTCCGGGAGGGGCGGTCAGCCCCAGCATTTT.

J is TRBJ2-3 and V is TRBV4-1; 8 positions agree with TRBD2. Germline V gene sequence: CDR1 MGHRA, CDR2 YSYEKL. V dropped 0 bases and J dropped 0; count of bases not matched to a gene: 11. The CDR3 covers 19 residues. The CDR3 sequence: CASSQDLAAGGPSTDTQYF. The CDR3 nucleotides read TGCGCCAGCAGCCAAGATCTGGCTGCGGGGGGACCTAGCACAGATACGCAGTATTTT.

The J gene is TRBJ2-7, the V gene TRBV19; 7 bases map to TRBD2. Germline V lookup: CDR1 LNHDA, CDR2 SQIVND (reference sequence). The J segment lost 4 bases and the V segment lost 3 bases, leaving 15 bases of the junction unmatched. The CDR3 contains 17 residues. DNA of the CDR3: TGTGCCAGTAGTATCCACCGACTAGGGCGGGAGAAGTACGAGCAGTACTTC. It specifies CASSIHRLGREKYEQYF.

This sequence joins TRBV6-5 and TRBJ2-2; the D gene is possibly TRBD1 (6 bases). V was clipped by 6 bases and J by 4 bases, with 12 bases between them. The CDR3 has 14 amino acids. Looked up from germline, CDR1 is MNHEY and CDR2 is SVGAGI. The CDR3 DNA reads TGTGCCAGCAGCACAGGGTCCGGCACCGGGGAGCTGTTTTTT. Protein product: CASSTGSGTGELFF.

A few counts support this clone. The chain links TRBV3-1 (or the pseudogene TRBV3-2) to TRBJ1-2; D not resolved. This CDR3 comprises 15 residues. Germline V gene sequence: CDR1 LGHDT, CDR2 YNNKEL (reference sequence). V was shortened by 1 base and J by 0 bases, with 9 bases between the two germline ends. CDR3: CASSQAAGTNYGYTF. The CDR3 coding sequence is TGTGCCAGCAGCCAAGCAGCCGGGACTAACTATGGCTACACCTTC.

The chain employs TRBV3-1 (or the pseudogene TRBV3-2) and TRBJ1-2; D is perhaps TRBD1 (5 bases). The CDR3 loop spans 15 amino acids. Trimming took off 3 bases at V and 5 bases at J, with 16 bases between the two ends. Germline loops: CDR1 LGHDT, CDR2 YNNKEL (reference sequence). The CDR3 DNA follows: TGTGCCAGCAGCCATACCGGGAGGGAGGGGTATGGCTACACCTTC. Amino acid sequence: CASSHTGREGYGYTF.

V gene TRBV7-2 combines with J gene TRBJ1-3; D possibly corresponds to TRBD1 (5 bases). The CDR3 contains 12 residues. From germline, CDR1 is SGHTA and CDR2 FQGNSA. Between the trimmed V and J ends, which lost 2 bases and 8 bases, there was a span of 7 bases. CDR3 DNA: TGTGCCAGCAGCTTACTAGGGGACACCATATATTTT. Translated: CASSLLGDTIYF. Supplemented by reference TRBV7-2 and TRBJ1-3, the full variable domain reads GAGVSQSPSNKVTEKGKDVELRCDPISGHTALYWYRQSLGQGLEFLIYFQGNSAPDKSGLPSDRFSAERTGGSVSTLTIQRTQQEDSAVYLCASSLLGDTIYFGEGSWLTVV.

The rearrangement joins TRBV5-1 to TRBJ2-1, with 12 bases identical to TRBD2. V gave up 1 base and J gave up 10 bases; unmatched junction bases: 9. CDR3 length equals 16 residues. Germline-derived CDR1 and CDR2 are SGHRS and YFSETQ. The CDR3 DNA follows: TGCGCCAGCAGCTTGTCCTGGACTAGCGGGAACTTAGAGCAGTTCTTC. Translating gives CASSLSWTSGNLEQFF.